This entry features one TCR beta chain sequence. These data belong to a study of cytomegalovirus exposure and HLA in healthy donors. This PCR relied on a set of 60 Vbeta primers and 13 Jbeta primers. Using immunoSEQ multiplex PCR, the repertoire was profiled, and TCRdb retains in-frame clones only, with some absent. The sample carries over 120,000 clones, roughly 80% recorded once. Sequenced sample: PBMCs. This sequence was found in a woman aged 25-40 years in good health and CMV-seronegative.

The CDR3 sequence is CASSIALPNTEAFF. The CDR3, as DNA: TGTGCCAGTAGTATCGCACTGCCGAACACTGAAGCTTTCTTT. The chain is built from TRBV19 and TRBJ1-1, with unresolved D. Germline assignment: CDR1 LNHDA and CDR2 SQIVND (reference sequence). The ends were cut back, 3 bases at V and 1 base at J, with 9 bases in the middle. The CDR3 consists of 14 residues.